This T cell receptor beta chain comes out of a study of shared clonotypes between healthy human individuals. The study's findings and limits: Clonotype sharing among donors, it was expected, would be affected by sequencing depth.

Everyone who donated was a Caucasian adult who lived in Nashville, Tennessee. Several immunoSEQ 96-well plates shared each subset's DNA, each plate a replicate. The authors' processing: As immunoSEQ supplied junction-only sequences (without quality scores), filtering differed. Generated by immunoSEQ multiplex PCR, the TCRdb table keeps only in-frame clones and is missing some. From that table come the V and J calls and clone size; the DNA was used to work out D and trimming. The sample includes some 2,000,000 clones, roughly 94% of them seen just once. V lost 2 bases to trimming and J lost 0 bases, with 14 bases between them. Germline V gene sequence: CDR1 MNHNS, CDR2 SASEGT. The CDR3 length is 17 residues. A word on this clone: The target antigen is unknown.

This chain uses TRBV6-1 with TRBJ1-3; a weak D match, TRBD1 (5 bases). The sequenced sample was naive CD4+ T cells sorted from blood. The subset was: CD45RA+ positively selected. This receptor was identified in a man aged 18 to 30 in good health. In DNA, the CDR3 is TGTGCCAGCAGTGAAAAATTAGCAGGGATCTCTGGAAACACCATATATTTT. This encodes CASSEKLAGISGNTIYF.